This entry concerns a single T cell receptor beta chain. No clone much larger than this one lies a single base away; base qualities are absent. PBMC were thawed, rested overnight, stained with a GMM-loaded CD1B tetramer, a Live/Dead dye and anti-CD3, and then sorted on a FACS Aria II. The CD1B tetramers were loaded with C32 glucose monomycolate that had been purified from Rhodococcus equi. Before cryopreservation, the PBMC used for tetramer sorting had been depleted of CD14-expressing monocytes for a separate study. From each donor, some 100,000 tetramer-negative cells were sorted and were analyzed alongside the tetramer-positive cells. GMM-loaded CD1B tetramers were used to sort antigen-specific T cells from a handful of healthy South African adults. The data originate from a study of T cells in tuberculosis (dated by TCRdb to the late 2010s). Regarding the complete study: In the study, CD1B tetramers and high-throughput TCR immunosequencing were combined to characterize T cells specific for the mycobacterial lipid antigen glucose monomycolate (GMM). The study at large found these results: The stringent sort gate may have missed T cells binding the CD1B-GMM tetramer with low affinity.

TCR-alpha and TCR-beta chains were sequenced unpaired, so chain pairing information was not available. The immunoSEQ multiplex PCR assay was used to generate TCR libraries, with TCR-beta and/or TCR-alpha/delta assays applied to each sample. The amplified TCR libraries were sequenced on the Illumina high-throughput platform. In the source study's methods: Clustering and dimensionality reduction were performed using pairwise TCRdist distances among GMM-specific receptors from ex vivo sorted or in vitro expanded T cells. Sequence motifs defined by gene usage and CDR3 content were checked for enrichment by comparing tetramer-positive and tetramer-negative populations. Entries here come from immuneACCESS through TCRdb and include only in-frame sequences with V and J called. Some clones fail to appear in such tables; in the studies checked, an unresolved V gene covers under half of the shortfall, and the cause of the remainder is unknown. V and J calls and clone size are copied from that table; D and trimming were computed from the DNA. In this sample the table shows approximately 88,000 clones, approximately 91% of which occur a single time. Of the sample, about 1.9% is held by the ten largest clones.

The CDR3 goes from the cysteine to the phenylalanine over 17 residues. Of all the DNA, just the CDR3 is kept, 51 bases in frame from base 1. CDR1 and CDR2 are drawn from the germline V gene: ENHRY, SYGVKD. Trimming takes 3 bases from V and 2 bases from J, and the germline ends sit 17 bases apart. The chain links TRBV10-3 with TRBJ1-5; TRBD1 is a possible D gene, resting on 6 matching bases. This sequence was found in an adult woman with latent tuberculosis. The sample taken for sequencing was CD1b-GMM tetramer-negative cells sorted from PBMCs. The cell subset or site label on this specimen signifies: T cells not binding CD1B-GMM tetramer, sorted from same donor. CDR3 region: CAISDGTTDIGNQPQHF. The DNA sequence is as follows: TGTGCCATCAGTGACGGGACAACCGACATCGGCAATCAGCCCCAGCATTTT.